The present T cell receptor beta chain was sequenced within a study of blood T cell repertoires in COVID-19. This CDR3 comprises 15 residues. The V and J ends lost 7 bases and 4 bases respectively, with 19 bases between them. Germline CDR1 and CDR2: LNHDA and SQIVND (reference sequence). Original analysis: Estimated nucleated cell counts came from reference gene primer amplification. Generated by immunoSEQ multiplex PCR, the TCRdb table keeps only in-frame clones and is missing some. That table furnishes V, J and clone size, whereas the DNA furnished D and trimming. The table lists approximately 210,000 clones, about 86% of them singletons.

The sequence came from a man over 45 with active or convalescent COVID-19. The chain links TRBV19 to TRBJ1-2, with a possible D match to TRBD1 (6 bases). Material for sequencing was peripheral blood. The CDR3 sequence is CASIPGGGRSYGYTF. The CDR3 bases are TGTGCCAGTATCCCCGGCGGGGGGCGCTCCTATGGCTACACCTTC.